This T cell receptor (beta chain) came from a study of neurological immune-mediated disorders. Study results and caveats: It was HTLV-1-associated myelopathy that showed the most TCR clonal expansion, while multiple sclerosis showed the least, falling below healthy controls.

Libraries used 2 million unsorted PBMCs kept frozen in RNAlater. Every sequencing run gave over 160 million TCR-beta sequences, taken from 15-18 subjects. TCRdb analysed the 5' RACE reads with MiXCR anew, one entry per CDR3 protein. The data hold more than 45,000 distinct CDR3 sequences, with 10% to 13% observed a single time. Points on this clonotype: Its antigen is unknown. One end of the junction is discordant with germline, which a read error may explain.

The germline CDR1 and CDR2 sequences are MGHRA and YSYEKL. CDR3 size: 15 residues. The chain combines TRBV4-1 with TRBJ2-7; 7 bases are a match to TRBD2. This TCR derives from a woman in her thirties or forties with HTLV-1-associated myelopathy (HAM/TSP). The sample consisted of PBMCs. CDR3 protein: CTSSQAGTNQYEQYF. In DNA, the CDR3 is TGCACCAGCAGCCAAGCCGGGACTAACCAATACGAGCAGTACTTC.